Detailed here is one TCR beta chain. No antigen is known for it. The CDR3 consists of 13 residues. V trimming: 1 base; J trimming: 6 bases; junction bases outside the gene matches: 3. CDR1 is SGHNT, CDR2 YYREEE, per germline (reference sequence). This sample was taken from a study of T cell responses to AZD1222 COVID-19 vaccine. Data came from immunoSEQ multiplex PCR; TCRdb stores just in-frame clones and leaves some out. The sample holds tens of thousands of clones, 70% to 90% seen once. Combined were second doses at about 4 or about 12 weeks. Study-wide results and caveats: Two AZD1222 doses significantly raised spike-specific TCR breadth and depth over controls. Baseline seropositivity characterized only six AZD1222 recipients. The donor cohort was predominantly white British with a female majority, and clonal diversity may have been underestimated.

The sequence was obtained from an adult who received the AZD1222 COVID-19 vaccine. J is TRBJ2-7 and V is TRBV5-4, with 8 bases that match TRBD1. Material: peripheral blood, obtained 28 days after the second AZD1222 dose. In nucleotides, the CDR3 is TGTGCCAGCAGCTTGTGGACAGGGAGCGAGCAGTACTTC. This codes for CASSLWTGSEQYF.